This note documents a single TCR beta chain sequence. TCRdb keeps only in-frame clones here, not all; method: immunoSEQ multiplex PCR. This sample has about 1,800,000 clones, with approximately 94% found just once. This sample was taken from a study of shared clonotypes between healthy human individuals. Naive CD8 cells were CD45RO-negative, positively selected for CCR7, excluding terminally differentiated effector memory CD45RA+ cells. This CDR3 region has 14 residues. Germline CDR1 is SGHRS and CDR2 is YFSETQ. Trimming left V 0 bases short and J 7 bases short, with 10 bases between. Sequences were obtained from naive CD8+ T cells sorted from blood. This sequence joins TRBV5-1 and TRBJ2-2; D gene ambiguous. The clonotype comes from a man aged 18 to 30 in good health. The CDR3, as DNA: TGCGCCAGCAGCTTGGCGGTGGACGGCGGGGAGCTGTTTTTT. It yields the protein CASSLAVDGGELFF.